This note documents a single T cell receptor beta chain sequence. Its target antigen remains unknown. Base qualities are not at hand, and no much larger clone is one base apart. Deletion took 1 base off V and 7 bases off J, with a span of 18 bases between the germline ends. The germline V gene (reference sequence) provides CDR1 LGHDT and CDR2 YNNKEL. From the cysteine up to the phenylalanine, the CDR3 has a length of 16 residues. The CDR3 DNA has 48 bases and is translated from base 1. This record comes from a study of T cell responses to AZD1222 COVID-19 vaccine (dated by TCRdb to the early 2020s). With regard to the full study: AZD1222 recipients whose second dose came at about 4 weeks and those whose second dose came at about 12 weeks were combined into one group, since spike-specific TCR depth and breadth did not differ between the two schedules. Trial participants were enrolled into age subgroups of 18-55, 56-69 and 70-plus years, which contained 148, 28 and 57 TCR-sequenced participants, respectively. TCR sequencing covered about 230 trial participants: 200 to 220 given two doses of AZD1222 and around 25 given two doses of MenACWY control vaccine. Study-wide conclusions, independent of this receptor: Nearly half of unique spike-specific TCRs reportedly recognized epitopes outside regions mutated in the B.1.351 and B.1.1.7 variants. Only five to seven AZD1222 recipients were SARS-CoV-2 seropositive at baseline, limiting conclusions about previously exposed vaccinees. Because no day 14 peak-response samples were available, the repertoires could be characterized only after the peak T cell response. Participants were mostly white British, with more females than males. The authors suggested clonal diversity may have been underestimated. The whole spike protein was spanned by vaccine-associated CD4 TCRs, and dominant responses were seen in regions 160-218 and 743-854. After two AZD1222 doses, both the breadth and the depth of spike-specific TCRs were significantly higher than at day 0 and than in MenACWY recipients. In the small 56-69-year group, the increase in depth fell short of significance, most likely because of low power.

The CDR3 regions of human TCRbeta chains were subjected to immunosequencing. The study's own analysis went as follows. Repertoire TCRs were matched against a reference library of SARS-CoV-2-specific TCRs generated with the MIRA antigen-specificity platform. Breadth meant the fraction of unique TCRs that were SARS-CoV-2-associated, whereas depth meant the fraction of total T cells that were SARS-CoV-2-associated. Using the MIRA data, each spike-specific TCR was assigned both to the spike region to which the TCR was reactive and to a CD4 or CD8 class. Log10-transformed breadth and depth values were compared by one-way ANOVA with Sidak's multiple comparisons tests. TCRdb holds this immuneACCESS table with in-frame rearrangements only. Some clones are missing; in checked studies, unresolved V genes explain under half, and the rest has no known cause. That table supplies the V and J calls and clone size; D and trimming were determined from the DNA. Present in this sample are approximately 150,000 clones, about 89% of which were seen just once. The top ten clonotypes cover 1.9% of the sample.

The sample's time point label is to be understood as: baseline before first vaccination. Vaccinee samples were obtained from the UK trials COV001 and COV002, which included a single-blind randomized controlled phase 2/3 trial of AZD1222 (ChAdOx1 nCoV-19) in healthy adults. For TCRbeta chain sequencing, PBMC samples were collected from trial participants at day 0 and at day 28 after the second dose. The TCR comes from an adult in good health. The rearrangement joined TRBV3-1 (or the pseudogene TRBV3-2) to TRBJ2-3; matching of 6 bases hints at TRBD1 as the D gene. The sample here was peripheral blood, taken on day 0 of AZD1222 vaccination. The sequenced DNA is TGTGCCAGCAGCCAAGGTCCGCATTCCCAGGGGTATACGCAGTATTTT. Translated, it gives CASSQGPHSQGYTQYF.